The clone carrying this TCR beta chain was counted between two and nine times. Trimming shortened V by 0 bases and J by 4 bases, and 13 bases separated the two germline ends. Germline CDR1 and CDR2: SGHTA and FQGNSA. The CDR3 covers 15 residues. The sample belongs to a study of patients and donors after allogeneic stem cell transplantation. One entry per CDR3 protein, called by TCRdb with MiXCR from the RT-PCR reads. The sample gives some 960,000 distinct CDR3 sequences, around 17% of which show up once; roughly 6% is in the top ten. The sample consisted of blood, either unsorted or a sorted T cell fraction (not recorded which). The receptor was derived from a human donor who was either an allogeneic HSCT recipient or a stem cell or donor lymphocyte infusion donor (not recorded which). It is not recorded whose cells these are; they may come from a transplant donor. V usage is TRBV7-2 and J usage is TRBJ2-7; D gene unclear. The CDR3 spells CASSLASQDAYEQYF. In DNA, the CDR3 is TGTGCCAGCAGCTTAGCTTCCCAGGACGCTTACGAGCAGTACTTC. Full variable domain (remainder filled in from reference TRBV7-2 and TRBJ2-7): GAGVSQSPSNKVTEKGKDVELRCDPISGHTALYWYRQSLGQGLEFLIYFQGNSAPDKSGLPSDRFSAERTGGSVSTLTIQRTQQEDSAVYLCASSLASQDAYEQYFGPGTRLTVT.